Listed here are 3 T cell receptor beta chains from one sample, sequenced in a study of chemoradiotherapy in HPV16-positive cancers. Sequencing used immunoSEQ multiplex PCR; TCRdb keeps in-frame clones, though not all of them. The data contain around 13,000 clones, roughly 80% of them seen just once; the ten biggest clones take up roughly 1.4%. Specimen collection occurred from a patient who underwent chemoradiotherapy. Receptor source: a human donor with HPV-associated anogenital cancer.

This chain joins TRBV19 and TRBJ1-2; no definite D call. The CDR3 covers 15 residues. Germline V gives CDR1 LNHDA, CDR2 SQIVND (reference sequence). Trimming shortened V by 7 bases and J by 1 base, and 16 bases separated the two germline ends. CDR3 region: CASNLDGRINYGYTF. The CDR3 DNA is TGTGCCAGTAACCTGGACGGTCGGATTAACTATGGCTACACCTTC.

The V gene is TRBV6-5, the J gene TRBJ1-5; possibly TRBD1 for D (5 bases). Germline lookup yields CDR1 MNHEY and CDR2 SVGAGI. Trimming removed 5 bases from V and 1 base from J, with 12 bases in between. CDR3 size: 15 residues. CDR3 bases: TGTGCCAGCAGTAGCCCCCGGGACAGCAATCAGCCCCAGCATTTT. This sequence encodes CASSSPRDSNQPQHF.

This chain connects TRBV14 to TRBJ1-2; 8 bases are shared with TRBD1. The V segment lost 4 bases and the J segment 4 bases; nucleotides outside the gene matches: 8. The length of the CDR3 is 15 residues. In germline, CDR1 is SGHDN, CDR2 FVKESK. The CDR3 DNA follows: TGTGCCAGCAGCCGTGCCCAGGACAGGGCCTATGGCTACACCTTC. Encoded protein: CASSRAQDRAYGYTF.